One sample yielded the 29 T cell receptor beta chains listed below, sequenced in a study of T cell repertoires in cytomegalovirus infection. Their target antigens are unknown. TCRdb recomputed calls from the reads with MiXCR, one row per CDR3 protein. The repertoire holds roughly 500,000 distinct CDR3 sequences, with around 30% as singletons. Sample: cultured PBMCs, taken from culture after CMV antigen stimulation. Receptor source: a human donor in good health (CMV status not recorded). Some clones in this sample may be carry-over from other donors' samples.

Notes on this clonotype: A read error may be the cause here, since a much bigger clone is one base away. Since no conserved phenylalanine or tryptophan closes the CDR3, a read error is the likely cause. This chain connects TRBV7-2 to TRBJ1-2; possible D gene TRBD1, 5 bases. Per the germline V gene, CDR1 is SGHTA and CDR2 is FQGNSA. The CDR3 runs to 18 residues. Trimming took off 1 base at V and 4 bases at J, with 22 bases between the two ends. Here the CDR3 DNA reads TGTGCCAGCAGCTTAGGCAATGTAGGAGCAGGGAGTGGCTATGGCTACACCGTC. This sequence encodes CASSLGNVGAGSGYGYTV.

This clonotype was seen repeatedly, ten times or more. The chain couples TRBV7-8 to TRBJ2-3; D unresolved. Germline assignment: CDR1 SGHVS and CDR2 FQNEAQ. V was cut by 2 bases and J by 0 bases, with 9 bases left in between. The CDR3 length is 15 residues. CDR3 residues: CASSLPKLSTDTQYF. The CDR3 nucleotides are TGTGCCAGCAGCTTACCGAAATTAAGCACAGATACGCAGTATTTT.

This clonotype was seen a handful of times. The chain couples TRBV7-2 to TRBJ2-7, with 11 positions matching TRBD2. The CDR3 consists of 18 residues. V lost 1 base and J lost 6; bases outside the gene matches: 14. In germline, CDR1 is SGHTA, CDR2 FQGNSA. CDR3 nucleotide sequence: TGTGCCAGCAGCTTAGTCGGTCTAGCGGGAGGCCTGTTCTCCGAGCAGTACTTC. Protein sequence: CASSLVGLAGGLFSEQYF.

The CDR3 loop reads CASRRYPQGLEDQPQHF. The CDR3 region has the DNA TGTGCCAGCAGAAGGTACCCACAGGGGCTTGAGGATCAGCCCCAGCATTTT. The chain uses TRBV6-1 and TRBJ1-5, with 7 positions matching TRBD1. J was trimmed by 5 bases and V by 6 bases; bases with no gene match: 16. The germline gives CDR1 MNHNS, CDR2 SASEGT. This CDR3 is built from 17 residues.

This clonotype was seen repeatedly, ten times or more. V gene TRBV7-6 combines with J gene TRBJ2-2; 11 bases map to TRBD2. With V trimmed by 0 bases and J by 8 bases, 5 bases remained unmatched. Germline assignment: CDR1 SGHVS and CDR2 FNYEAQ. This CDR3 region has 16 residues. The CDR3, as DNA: TGTGCCAGCAGCTTAGCGCTAGCGGGAGGACAGGGGGAGCTGTTTTTT. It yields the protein CASSLALAGGQGELFF. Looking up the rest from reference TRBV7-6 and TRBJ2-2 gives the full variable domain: GAGVSQSPRYKVTKRGQDVALRCDPISGHVSLYWYRQALGQGPEFLTYFNYEAQQDKSGLPNDRFSAERPEGSISTLTIQRTEQRDSAMYRCASSLALAGGQGELFFGEGSRLTVL.

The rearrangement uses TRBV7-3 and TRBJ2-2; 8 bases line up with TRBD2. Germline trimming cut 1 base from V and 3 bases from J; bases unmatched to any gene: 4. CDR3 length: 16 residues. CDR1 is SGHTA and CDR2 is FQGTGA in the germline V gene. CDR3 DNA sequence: TGTGCCAGCAGCTTAAGGCCGGGAGGGGACACCGGGGAGCTGTTTTTT. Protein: CASSLRPGGDTGELFF.

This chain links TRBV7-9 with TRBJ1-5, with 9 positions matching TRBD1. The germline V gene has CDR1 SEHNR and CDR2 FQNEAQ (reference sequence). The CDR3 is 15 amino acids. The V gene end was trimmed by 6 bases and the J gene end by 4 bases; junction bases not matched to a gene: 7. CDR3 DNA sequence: TGTGCCAGCAGTCGGACAGGGGAGTCGAATCAGCCCCAGCATTTT. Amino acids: CASSRTGESNQPQHF.

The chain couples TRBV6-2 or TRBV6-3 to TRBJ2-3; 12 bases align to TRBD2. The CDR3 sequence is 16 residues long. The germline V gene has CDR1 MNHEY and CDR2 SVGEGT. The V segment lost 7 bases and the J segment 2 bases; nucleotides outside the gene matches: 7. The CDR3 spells CASKGWTSGITDTQYF. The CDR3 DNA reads TGTGCCAGCAAGGGATGGACTAGCGGGATCACAGATACGCAGTATTTT.

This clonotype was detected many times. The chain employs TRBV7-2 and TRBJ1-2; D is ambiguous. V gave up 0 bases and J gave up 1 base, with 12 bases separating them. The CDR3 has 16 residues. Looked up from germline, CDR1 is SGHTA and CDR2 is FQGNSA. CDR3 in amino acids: CASSLAYRGVNYGYTF. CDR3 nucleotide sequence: TGTGCCAGCAGCTTAGCGTATCGGGGAGTTAACTATGGCTACACCTTC.

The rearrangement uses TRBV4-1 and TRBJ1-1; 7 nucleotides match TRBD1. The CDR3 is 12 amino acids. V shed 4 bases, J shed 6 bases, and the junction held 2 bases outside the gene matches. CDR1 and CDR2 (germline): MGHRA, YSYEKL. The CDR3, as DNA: TGCGCCAGCAGCCCTCAGGGGGCTGAAGCTTTCTTT. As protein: CASSPQGAEAFF.

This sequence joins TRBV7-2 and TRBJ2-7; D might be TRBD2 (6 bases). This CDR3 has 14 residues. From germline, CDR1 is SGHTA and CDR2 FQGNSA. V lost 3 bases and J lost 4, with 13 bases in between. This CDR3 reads CASSLGWGDYEQYV. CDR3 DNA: TGTGCCAGCAGCTTGGGCTGGGGGGATTACGAGCAGTACGTC.

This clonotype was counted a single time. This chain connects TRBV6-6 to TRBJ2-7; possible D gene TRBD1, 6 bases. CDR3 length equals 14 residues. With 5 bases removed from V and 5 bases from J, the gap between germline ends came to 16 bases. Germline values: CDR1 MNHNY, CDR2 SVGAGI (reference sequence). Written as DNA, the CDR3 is TGTGCCAGCAGTGAGAGGTTGGGGGCCGACGAGCAGTACGTC. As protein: CASSERLGADEQYV.

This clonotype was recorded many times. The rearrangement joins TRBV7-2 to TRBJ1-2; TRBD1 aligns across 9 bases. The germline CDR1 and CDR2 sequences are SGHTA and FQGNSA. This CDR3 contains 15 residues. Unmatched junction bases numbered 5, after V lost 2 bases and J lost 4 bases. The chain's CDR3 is CASSLSEGQGYGYTF. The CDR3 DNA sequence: TGTGCCAGCAGCTTATCCGAGGGACAGGGCTATGGCTACACCTTC.

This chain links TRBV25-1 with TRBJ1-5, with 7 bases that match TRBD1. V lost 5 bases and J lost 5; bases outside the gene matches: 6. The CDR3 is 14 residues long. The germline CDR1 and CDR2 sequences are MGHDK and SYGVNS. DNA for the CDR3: TGTGCCAGCAGTCAGACAGGGTTTCATCAGCCCCAGCATTTT. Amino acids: CASSQTGFHQPQHF.

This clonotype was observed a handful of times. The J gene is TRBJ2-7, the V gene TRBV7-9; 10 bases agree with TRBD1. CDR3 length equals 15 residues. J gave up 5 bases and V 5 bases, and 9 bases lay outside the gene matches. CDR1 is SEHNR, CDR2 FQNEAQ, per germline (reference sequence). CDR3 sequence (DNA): TGTGCCAGCAGCCCGCCGGGACAGGGGTTTAACGAGCAGTACGTC. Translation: CASSPPGQGFNEQYV.

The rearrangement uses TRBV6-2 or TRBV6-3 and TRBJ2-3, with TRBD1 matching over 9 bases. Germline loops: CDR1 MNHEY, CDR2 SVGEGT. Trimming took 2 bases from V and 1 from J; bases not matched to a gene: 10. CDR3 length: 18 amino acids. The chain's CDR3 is CASSYRDRVVFGTDTQYF. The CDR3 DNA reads TGTGCCAGCAGTTACCGGGACAGGGTGGTTTTCGGCACAGATACGCAGTATTTT.

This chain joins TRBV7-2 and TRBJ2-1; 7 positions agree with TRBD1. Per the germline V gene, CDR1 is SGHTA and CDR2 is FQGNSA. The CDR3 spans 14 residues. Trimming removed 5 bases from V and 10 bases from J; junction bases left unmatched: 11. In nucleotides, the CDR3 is TGTGCCAGCAGCGCCGGGACAGCCTTCACAGAGCAGTTCTTC. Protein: CASSAGTAFTEQFF. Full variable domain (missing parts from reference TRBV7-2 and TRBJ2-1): GAGVSQSPSNKVTEKGKDVELRCDPISGHTALYWYRQSLGQGLEFLIYFQGNSAPDKSGLPSDRFSAERTGGSVSTLTIQRTQQEDSAVYLCASSAGTAFTEQFFGPGTRLTVL.

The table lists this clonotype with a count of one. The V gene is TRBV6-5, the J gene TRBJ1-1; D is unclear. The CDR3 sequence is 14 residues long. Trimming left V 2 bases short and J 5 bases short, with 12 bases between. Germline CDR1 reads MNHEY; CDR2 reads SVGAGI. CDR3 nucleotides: TGTGCCAGCAGTTACAGCAAACTCGGAACTGAAGCTTTCTTT. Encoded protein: CASSYSKLGTEAFF.

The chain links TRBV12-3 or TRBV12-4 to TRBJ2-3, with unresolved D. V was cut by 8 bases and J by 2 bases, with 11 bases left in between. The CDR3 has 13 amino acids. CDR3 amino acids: CASCEGNTDTQYF. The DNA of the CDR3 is TGTGCCAGCTGTGAAGGGAACACAGATACGCAGTATTTT.

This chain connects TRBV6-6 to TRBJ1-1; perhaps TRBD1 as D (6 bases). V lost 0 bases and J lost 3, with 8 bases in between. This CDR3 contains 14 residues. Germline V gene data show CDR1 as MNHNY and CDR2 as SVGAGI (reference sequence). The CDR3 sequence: CASSYSAGDTEAFF. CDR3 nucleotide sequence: TGTGCCAGCAGTTACTCAGCAGGGGACACTGAAGCTTTCTTT.

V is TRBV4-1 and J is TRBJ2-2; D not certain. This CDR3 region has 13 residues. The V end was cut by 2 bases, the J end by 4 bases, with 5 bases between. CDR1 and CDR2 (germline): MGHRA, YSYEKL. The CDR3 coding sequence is TGCGCCAGCAGCCAACCAGTCACCGGGGAGCTGTTTTTT. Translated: CASSQPVTGELFF.

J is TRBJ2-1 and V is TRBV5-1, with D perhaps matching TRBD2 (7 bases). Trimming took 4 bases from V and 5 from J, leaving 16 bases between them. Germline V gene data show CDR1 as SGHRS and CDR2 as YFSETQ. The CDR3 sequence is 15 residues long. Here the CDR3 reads CASSRRGGADNEQFF. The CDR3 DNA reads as TGCGCCAGCAGCCGCCGTGGGGGGGCAGACAATGAGCAGTTCTTC.

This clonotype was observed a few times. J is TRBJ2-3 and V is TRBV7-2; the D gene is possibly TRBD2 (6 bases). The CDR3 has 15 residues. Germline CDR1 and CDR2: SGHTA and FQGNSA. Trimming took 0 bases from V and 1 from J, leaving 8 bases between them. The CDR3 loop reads CASSLAGLRTDTQYF. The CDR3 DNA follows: TGTGCCAGCAGCTTAGCGGGACTGCGCACAGATACGCAGTATTTT.

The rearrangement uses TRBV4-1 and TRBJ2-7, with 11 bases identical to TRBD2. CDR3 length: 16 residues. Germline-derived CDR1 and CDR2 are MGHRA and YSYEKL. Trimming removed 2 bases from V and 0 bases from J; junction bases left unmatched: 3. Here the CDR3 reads CASSQSLAGGSYEQYF. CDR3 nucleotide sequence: TGCGCCAGCAGCCAATCCCTAGCGGGAGGCTCCTACGAGCAGTACTTC.

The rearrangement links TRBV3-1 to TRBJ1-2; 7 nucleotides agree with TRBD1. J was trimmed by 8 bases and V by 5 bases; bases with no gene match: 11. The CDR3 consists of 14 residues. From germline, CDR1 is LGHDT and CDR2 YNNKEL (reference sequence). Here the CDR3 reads CASSYFSGGGGYTF. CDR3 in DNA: TGTGCCAGCAGCTACTTTTCAGGGGGAGGCGGCTACACCTTC.

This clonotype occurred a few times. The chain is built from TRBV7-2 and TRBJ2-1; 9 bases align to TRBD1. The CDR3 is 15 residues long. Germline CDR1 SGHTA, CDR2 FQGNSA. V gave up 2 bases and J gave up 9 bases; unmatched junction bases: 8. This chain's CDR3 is CASSLLGQGQAEQFF. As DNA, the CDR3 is TGTGCCAGCAGCTTATTAGGACAGGGGCAAGCTGAGCAGTTCTTC.

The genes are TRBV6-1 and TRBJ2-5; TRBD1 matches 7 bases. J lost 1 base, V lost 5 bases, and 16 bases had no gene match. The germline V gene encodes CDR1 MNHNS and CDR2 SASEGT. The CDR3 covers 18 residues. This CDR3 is CASSFSTGASPPQETQYF. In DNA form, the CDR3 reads TGTGCCAGCAGTTTCAGCACAGGGGCGTCCCCTCCCCAAGAGACCCAGTACTTC.

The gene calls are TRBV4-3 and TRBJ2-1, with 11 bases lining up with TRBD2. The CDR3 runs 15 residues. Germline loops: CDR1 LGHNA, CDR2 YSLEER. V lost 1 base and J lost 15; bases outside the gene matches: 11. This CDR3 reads CASSQGWGLAVPPFF. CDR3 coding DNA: TGCGCCAGCAGCCAAGGTTGGGGACTAGCGGTCCCCCCGTTCTTC.

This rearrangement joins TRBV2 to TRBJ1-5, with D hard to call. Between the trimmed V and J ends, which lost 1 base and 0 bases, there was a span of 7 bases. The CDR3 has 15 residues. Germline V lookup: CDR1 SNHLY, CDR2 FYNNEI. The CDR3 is CASSEGGSSNQPQHF. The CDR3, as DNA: TGTGCCAGCAGTGAAGGCGGCAGTAGCAATCAGCCCCAGCATTTT.